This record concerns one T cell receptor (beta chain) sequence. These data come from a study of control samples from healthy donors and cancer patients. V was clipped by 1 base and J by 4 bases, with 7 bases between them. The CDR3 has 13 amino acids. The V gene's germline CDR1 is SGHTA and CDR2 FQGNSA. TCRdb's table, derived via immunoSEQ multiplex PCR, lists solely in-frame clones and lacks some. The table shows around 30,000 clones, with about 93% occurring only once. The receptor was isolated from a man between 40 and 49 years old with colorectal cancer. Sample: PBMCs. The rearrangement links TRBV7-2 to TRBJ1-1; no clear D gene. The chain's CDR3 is CASSLGYPTEAFF. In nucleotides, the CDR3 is TGTGCCAGCAGCTTAGGCTACCCCACTGAAGCTTTCTTT.